This TCR beta chain was identified in a study of blood T cell repertoires in COVID-19. The wider study: Samples came from the United States, Italy and Spain, spanning acute and convalescent COVID-19. The analysed material was cDNA or gDNA that came from T cells, B-cell-depleted T cells, or PBMCs.

Assay: immunoSEQ multiplex PCR; the TCRdb copy retains only in-frame clones and omits some. The sample shows 95,000 to 150,000 clones, about 70% of them seen only once. The Seattle site enrolled patients during active infection and followed them longitudinally. V lost 0 bases and J lost 2, with 11 bases in between. The CDR3 runs 17 residues. The germline V gene has CDR1 ENHRY and CDR2 SYGVKD. The sequencing sample was made of peripheral blood. The clonotype was recovered from a man aged 80 or over with COVID-19, enrolled during active disease. The V call is TRBV10-3, the J call TRBJ2-6, with a weak D call TRBD2 (5 bases). The CDR3 coding sequence is TGTGCCATCAGTGAGTCGGCTAGCAGCCCTGGGGCCAACGTCCTGACTTTC. This sequence encodes CAISESASSPGANVLTF.